This TCR beta chain was sequenced in a study of blood T cell repertoires in COVID-19. About this clone itself: Because the CDR3's place on the DNA is in doubt, the DNA is left out and the CDR3 is given as listed by TCRdb.

Using immunoSEQ multiplex PCR, the repertoire was profiled, and TCRdb retains in-frame clones only, with some absent. The sample records some 180,000 clones, 88% being singletons. In germline, CDR1 is SGHNT, CDR2 YYREEE (reference sequence). The CDR3 spans 18 residues, counting both ends. Sequencing was performed on peripheral blood. The chain joins TRBV5-4 to TRBJ2-5; the tabulated D call, TRBD2, remains unverified against the DNA. The sequence was obtained from a man aged 35 to 55 with active or convalescent COVID-19. The CDR3 here is CASSLAGLAGGFLETQYF.